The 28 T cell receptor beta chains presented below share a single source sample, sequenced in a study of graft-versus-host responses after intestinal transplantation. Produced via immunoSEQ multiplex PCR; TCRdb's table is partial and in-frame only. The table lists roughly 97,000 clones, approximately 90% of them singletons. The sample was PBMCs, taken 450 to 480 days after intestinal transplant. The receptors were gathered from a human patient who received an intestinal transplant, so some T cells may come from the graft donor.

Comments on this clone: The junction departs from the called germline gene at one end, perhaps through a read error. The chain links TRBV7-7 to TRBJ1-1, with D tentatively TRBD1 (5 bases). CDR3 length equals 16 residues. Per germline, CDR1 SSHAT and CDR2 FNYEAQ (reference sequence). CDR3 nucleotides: TGTGCTAGCAGCTCTGGGGGAGTCCTAAGCTCAACTGAAGCTTTCTTT. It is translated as CASSSGGVLSSTEAFF.

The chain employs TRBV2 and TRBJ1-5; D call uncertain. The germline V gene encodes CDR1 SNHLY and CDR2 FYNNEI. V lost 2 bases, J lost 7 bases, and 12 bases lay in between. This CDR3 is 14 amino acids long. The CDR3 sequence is CASSEWGFGQPQHF. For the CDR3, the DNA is TGTGCCAGCAGTGAATGGGGATTTGGGCAGCCCCAGCATTTT.

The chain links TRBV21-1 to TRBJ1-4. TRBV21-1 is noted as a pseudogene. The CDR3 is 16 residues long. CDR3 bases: TGTGCCAGCAGCAAAGTCCGTCGTAAGTCTAATGAAAAACTGTTTTTT. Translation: CASSKVRRKSNEKLFF.

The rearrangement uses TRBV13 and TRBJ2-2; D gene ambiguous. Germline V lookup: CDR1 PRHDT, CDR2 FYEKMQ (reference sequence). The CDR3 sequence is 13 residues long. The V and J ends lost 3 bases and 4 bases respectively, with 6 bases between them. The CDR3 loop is CASSFLSTGELFF. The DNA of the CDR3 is TGTGCCAGCAGCTTCTTGTCCACCGGGGAGCTGTTTTTT.

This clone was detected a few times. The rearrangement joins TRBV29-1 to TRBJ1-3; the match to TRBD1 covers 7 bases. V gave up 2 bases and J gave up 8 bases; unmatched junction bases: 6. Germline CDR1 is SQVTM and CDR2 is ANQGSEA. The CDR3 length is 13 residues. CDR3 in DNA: TGCAGCGTTGAATCGGCAGGGACAGACACCATATATTTT. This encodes CSVESAGTDTIYF.

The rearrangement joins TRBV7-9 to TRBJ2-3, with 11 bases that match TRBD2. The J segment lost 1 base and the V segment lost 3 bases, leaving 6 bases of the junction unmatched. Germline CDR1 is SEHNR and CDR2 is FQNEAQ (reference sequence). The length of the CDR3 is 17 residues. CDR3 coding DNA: TGTGCCAGCAGCTTTGTCAAGACTAGCGGGGGCACAGATACGCAGTATTTT. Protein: CASSFVKTSGGTDTQYF.

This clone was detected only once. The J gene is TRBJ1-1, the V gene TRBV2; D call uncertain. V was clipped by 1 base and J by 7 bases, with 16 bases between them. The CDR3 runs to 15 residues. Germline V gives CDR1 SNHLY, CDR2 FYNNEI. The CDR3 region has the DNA TGTGCCAGCAGTGAAGGGACCCCGTTGTTCGGTGAAGCTTTCTTT. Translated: CASSEGTPLFGEAFF.

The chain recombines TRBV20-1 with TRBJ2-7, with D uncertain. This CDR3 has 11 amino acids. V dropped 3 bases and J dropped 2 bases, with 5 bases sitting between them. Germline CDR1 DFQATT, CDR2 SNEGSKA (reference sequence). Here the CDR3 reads CSASKPYEQYF. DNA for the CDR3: TGCAGTGCTAGCAAACCCTACGAGCAGTACTTC.

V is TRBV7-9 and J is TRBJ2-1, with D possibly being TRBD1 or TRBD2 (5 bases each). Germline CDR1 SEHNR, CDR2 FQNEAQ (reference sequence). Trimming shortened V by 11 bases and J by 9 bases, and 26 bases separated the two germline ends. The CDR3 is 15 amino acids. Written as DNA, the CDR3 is TGTGCCGGATTCGAGGTGGGGGATAAGTGGGGTGAGCAGTTCTTC. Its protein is CAGFEVGDKWGEQFF.

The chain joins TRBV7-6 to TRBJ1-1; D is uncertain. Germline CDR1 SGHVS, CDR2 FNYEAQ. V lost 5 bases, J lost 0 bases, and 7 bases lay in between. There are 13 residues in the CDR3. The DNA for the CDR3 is TGTGCCAGCAGCCGGGGTGTGAACACTGAAGCTTTCTTT. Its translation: CASSRGVNTEAFF.

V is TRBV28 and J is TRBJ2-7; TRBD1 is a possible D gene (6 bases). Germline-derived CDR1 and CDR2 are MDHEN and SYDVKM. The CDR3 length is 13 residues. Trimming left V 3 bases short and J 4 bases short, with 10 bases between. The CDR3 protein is CASSLGRGYEQYF. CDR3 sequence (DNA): TGTGCCAGCAGTTTGGGTAGGGGGTACGAGCAGTACTTC. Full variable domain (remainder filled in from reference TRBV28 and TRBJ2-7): DVKVTQSSRYLVKRTGEKVFLECVQDMDHENMFWYRQDPGLGLRLIYFSYDVKMKEKGDIPEGYSVSREKKERFSLILESASTNQTSMYLCASSLGRGYEQYFGPGTRLTVT.

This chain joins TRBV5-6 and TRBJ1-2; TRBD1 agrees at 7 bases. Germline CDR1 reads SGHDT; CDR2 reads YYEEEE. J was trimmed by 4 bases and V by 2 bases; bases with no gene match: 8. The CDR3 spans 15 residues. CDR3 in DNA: TGTGCCAGCAGCTTCATCACGGGACAGACCTATGGCTACACCTTC. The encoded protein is CASSFITGQTYGYTF.

The CDR3 spells CASTRDRAEAFF. The CDR3 DNA reads TGTGCCAGCACCCGCGACAGGGCTGAAGCTTTCTTT. This chain uses TRBV2 with TRBJ1-1; 7 bases are a match to TRBD1. Looked up from germline, CDR1 is SNHLY and CDR2 is FYNNEI. This CDR3 has 12 residues. Unmatched junction bases numbered 5, after V lost 7 bases and J lost 6 bases. Together with reference TRBV2 and TRBJ1-1, the CDR3 gives the full variable domain: EPEVTQTPSHQVTQMGQEVILRCVPISNHLYFYWYRQILGQKVEFLVSFYNNEISEKSEIFDDQFSVERPDGSNFTLKIRSTKLEDSAMYFCASTRDRAEAFFGQGTRLTVV.

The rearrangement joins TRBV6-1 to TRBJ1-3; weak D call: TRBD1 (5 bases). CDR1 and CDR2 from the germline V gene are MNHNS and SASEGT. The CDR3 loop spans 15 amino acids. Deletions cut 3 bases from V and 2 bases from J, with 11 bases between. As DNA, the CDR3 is TGTGCCAGCAGTGAGAATCCGGGGGCTGGAAACACCATATATTTT. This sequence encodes CASSENPGAGNTIYF.

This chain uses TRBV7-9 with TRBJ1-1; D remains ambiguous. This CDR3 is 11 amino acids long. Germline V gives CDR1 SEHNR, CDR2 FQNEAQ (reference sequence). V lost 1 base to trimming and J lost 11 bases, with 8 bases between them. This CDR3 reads CASSLGVMAFF. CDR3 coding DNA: TGTGCCAGCAGCTTAGGGGTTATGGCTTTCTTT.

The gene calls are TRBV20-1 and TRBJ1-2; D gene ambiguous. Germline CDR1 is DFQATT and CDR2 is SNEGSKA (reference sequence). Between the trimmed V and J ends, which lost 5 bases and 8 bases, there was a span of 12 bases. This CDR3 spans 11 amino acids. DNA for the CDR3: TGCAGTGCTGGATCCGTAGCGGGCTACACCTTC. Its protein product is CSAGSVAGYTF.

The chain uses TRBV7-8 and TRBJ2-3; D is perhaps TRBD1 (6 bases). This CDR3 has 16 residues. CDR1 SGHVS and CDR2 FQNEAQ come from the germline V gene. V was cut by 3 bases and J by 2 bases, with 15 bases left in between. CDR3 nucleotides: TGTGCCAGCAGCTTCCCCGGGACAAAAAACACAGATACGCAGTATTTT. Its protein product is CASSFPGTKNTDTQYF.

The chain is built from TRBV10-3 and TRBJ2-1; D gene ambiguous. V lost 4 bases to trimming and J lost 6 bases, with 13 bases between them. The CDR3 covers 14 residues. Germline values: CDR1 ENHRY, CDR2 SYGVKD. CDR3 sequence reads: CAISADTRLNEQFF. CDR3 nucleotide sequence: TGTGCCATCAGTGCTGACACCCGCCTCAATGAGCAGTTCTTC.

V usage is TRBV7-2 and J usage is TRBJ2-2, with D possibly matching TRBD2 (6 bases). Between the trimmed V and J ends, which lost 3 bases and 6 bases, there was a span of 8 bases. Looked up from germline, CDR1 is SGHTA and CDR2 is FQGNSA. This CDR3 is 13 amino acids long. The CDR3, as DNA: TGTGCCAGCAGCTTGGGACTCCCCGGGGAGCTGTTTTTT. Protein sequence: CASSLGLPGELFF.

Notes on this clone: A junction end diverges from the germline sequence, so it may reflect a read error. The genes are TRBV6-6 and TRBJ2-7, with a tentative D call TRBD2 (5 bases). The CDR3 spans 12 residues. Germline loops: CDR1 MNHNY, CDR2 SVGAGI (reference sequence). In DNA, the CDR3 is TGCGCAGGAGGTCCTACCTACTACGAGCAGTACTTC. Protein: CAGGPTYYEQYF.

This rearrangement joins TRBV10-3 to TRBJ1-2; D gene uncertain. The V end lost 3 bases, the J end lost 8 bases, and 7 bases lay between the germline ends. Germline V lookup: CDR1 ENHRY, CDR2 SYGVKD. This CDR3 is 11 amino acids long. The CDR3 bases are TGTGCCATCAGTGACGCCGTCGGCTACACCTTC. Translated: CAISDAVGYTF.

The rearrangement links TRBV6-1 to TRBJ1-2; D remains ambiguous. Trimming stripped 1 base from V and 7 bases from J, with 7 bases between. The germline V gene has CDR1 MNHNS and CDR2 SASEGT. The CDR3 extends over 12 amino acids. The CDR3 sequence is CASSEGLFGYTF. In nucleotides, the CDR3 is TGTGCCAGCAGTGAAGGTCTCTTTGGCTACACCTTC.

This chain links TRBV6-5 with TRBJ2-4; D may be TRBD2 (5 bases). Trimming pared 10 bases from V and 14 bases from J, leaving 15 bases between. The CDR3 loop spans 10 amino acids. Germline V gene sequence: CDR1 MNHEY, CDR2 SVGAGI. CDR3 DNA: TGTGCCACCAAACTAGTATTTGAGTACTTC. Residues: CATKLVFEYF.

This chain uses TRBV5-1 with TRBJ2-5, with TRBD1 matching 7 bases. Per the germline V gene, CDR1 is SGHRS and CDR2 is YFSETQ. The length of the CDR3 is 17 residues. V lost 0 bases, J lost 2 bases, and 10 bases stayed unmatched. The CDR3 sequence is CASSLGDRAFRQETQYF. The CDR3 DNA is TGCGCCAGCAGCTTGGGGGACAGAGCTTTTCGACAAGAGACCCAGTACTTC. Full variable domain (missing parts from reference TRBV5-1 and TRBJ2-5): KAGVTQTPRYLIKTRGQQVTLSCSPISGHRSVSWYQQTPGQGLQFLFEYFSETQRNKGNFPGRFSGRQFSNSRSEMNVSTLELGDSALYLCASSLGDRAFRQETQYFGPGTRLLVL.

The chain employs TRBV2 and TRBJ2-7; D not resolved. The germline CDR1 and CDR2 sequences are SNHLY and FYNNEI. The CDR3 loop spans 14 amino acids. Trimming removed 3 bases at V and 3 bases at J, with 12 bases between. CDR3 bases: TGTGCCAGCAGTGATGTTGGATTTCTCTACGAGCAGTACTTC. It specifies CASSDVGFLYEQYF.

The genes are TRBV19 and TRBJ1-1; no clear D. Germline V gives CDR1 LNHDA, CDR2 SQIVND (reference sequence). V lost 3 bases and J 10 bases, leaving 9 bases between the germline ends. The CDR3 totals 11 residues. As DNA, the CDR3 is TGTGCCAGTAGTATTGGTCCTTCAGCTTTCTTT. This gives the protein CASSIGPSAFF.

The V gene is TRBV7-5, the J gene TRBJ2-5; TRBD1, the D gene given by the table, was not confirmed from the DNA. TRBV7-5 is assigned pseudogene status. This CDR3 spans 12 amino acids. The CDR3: CASAGARETQYF. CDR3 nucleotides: TGTGCCAGCGCAGGGGCCCGAGAGACCCAGTACTTC.

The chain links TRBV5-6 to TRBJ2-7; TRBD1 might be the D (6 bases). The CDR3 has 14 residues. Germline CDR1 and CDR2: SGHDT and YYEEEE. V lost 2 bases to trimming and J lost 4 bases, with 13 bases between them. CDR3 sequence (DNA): TGTGCCAGCAGCTTTGGGGACACACTATACGAGCAGTACTTC. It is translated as CASSFGDTLYEQYF.